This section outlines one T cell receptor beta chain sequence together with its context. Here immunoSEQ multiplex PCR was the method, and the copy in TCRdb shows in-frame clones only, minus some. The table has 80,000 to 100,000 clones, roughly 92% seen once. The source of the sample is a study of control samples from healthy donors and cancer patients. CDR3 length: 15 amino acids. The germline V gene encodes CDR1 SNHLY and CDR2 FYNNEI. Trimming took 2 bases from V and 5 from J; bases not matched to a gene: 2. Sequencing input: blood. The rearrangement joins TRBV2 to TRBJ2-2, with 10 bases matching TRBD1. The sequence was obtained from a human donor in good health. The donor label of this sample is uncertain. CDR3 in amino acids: CASSEWGQGTGELFF. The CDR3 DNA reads TGTGCCAGCAGTGAATGGGGACAGGGGACCGGGGAGCTGTTTTTT.